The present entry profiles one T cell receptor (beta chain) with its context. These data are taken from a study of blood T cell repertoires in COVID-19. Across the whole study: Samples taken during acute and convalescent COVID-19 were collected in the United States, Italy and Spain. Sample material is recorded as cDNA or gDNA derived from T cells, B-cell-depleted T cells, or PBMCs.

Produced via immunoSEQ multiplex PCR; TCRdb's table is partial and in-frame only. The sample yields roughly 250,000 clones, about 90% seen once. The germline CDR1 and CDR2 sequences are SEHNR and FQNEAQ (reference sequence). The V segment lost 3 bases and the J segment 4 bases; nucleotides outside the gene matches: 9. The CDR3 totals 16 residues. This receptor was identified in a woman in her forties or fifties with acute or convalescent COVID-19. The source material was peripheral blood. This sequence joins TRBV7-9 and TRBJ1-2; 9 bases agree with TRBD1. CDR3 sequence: CASSFTQGAQGYGYTF. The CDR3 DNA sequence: TGTGCCAGCAGCTTCACACAGGGGGCGCAGGGCTATGGCTACACCTTC.